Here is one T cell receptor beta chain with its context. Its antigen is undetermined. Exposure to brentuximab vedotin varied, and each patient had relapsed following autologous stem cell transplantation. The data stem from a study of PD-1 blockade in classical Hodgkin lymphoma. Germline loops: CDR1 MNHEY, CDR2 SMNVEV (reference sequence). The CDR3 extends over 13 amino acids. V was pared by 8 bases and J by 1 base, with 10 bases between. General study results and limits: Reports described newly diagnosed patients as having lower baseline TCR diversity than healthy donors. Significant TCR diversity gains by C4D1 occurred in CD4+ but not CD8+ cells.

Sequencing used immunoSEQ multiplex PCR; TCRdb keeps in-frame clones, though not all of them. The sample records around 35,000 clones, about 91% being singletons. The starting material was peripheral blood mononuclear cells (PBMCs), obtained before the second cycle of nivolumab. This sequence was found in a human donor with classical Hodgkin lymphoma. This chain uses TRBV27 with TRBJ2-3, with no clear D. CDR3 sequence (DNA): TGTGCCAGCTCCCCCTACCGCACAGATACGCAGTATTTT. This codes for CASSPYRTDTQYF.